The TCR beta chain described here comes from a study of identical twins. From the 5' RACE reads, TCRdb called clonotypes with MiXCR, one entry per CDR3 protein. The sample shows some 660,000 distinct CDR3 sequences, around 8.3% of them seen only once. Trimming removed 3 bases from V and 7 bases from J, with 12 bases in between. The CDR3 contains 12 residues. Germline lookup yields CDR1 DFQATT and CDR2 SNEGSKA (reference sequence). This clonotype was seen a few times. These data are also associated with another study on yellow fever vaccine responses in identical twins. That publication notes: Twins reportedly mounted vaccine T cell responses that seemed partly convergent, partly personalized.

The source is a woman younger than 35 in good health. The chain carries TRBV20-1 and TRBJ2-5; D not certain. Sequencing was done on a sample of PBMCs. CDR3 amino acids: CSASGGTGTQYF. As DNA, the CDR3 is TGCAGTGCTAGTGGCGGAACCGGGACCCAGTACTTC.